This passage covers 28 T cell receptor beta chains from one sample sequenced in a study of identical twins. TCRdb reprocessed the 5' RACE reads via MiXCR and lists one record per CDR3 protein. Of around 500,000 distinct CDR3 sequences in the sample, around 14% were seen once. This sample also appeared in a second study, on yellow fever vaccine responses in identical twins.

Sequencing was done on a sample of CD4+ T cells sorted from blood. Every receptor here comes from a woman under 30 in good health.

CDR3 residues: CASRLYTNYEQYF. The CDR3 DNA follows: TGTGCCAGCAGATTATACACTAACTACGAGCAGTACTTC. The chain is built from TRBV7-9 and TRBJ2-7; no definite D call. This CDR3 contains 13 residues. Trimming removed 6 bases at V and 3 bases at J, with 12 bases between. Germline CDR1 reads SEHNR; CDR2 reads FQNEAQ (reference sequence). Together with reference TRBV7-9 and TRBJ2-7, the CDR3 gives the full variable domain: DTGVSQNPRHKITKRGQNVTFRCDPISEHNRLYWYRQTLGQGPEFLTYFQNEAQLEKSRLLSDRFSAERPKGSFSTLEIQRTEQGDSAMYLCASRLYTNYEQYFGPGTRLTVT.

This clonotype was seen once. V and J are TRBV21-1 and TRBJ2-3; whether TRBD1, the table's D call, matches the DNA was not checked. TRBV21-1 corresponds to a pseudogene. CDR3 length: 14 amino acids. The CDR3 DNA follows: TGTGCCAGCAGCAACGTCCCCGGGGTTGATACGCAGTATTTT. It translates to CASSNVPGVDTQYF.

CDR3: CASSPPSFMNTEAFF. Written as DNA, the CDR3 is TGTGCCAGCTCACCACCGTCGTTCATGAACACTGAAGCTTTCTTT. This chain links TRBV18 with TRBJ1-1, with D hard to call. Per germline, CDR1 KGHSH and CDR2 LQKENI. This CDR3 has 15 amino acids. V was cut by 0 bases and J by 0 bases, with 8 bases left in between.

V and J are TRBV4-1 and TRBJ2-6, with D possibly being TRBD1 or TRBD2 (5 bases each). CDR3 length: 17 amino acids. The V and J ends lost 3 bases and 0 bases respectively, with 12 bases between them. CDR1 is MGHRA, CDR2 YSYEKL, per germline. The chain's CDR3 is CASSQDKRGSGANVLTF. The CDR3 DNA reads as TGCGCCAGCAGCCAGGATAAGAGGGGCTCTGGGGCCAACGTCCTGACTTTC.

V usage is TRBV28 and J usage is TRBJ2-3; 7 bases align to TRBD2. Germline V gene data show CDR1 as MDHEN and CDR2 as SYDVKM. The V segment lost 8 bases and the J segment 6 bases; nucleotides outside the gene matches: 5. CDR3 length equals 12 residues. The CDR3 loop is CASGATSDTQYF. The CDR3, as DNA: TGTGCCAGCGGAGCGACTAGCGATACGCAGTATTTT.

This clonotype was observed a few times. The V and J genes are TRBV7-3 and TRBJ2-5; no clear D gene. The V and J ends lost 2 bases and 5 bases respectively, with 15 bases between them. The CDR3 spans 15 residues. From germline, CDR1 is SGHTA and CDR2 FQGTGA. The CDR3 loop is CASSLSPGPTETQYF. CDR3 DNA sequence: TGTGCCAGCAGCTTATCTCCTGGCCCCACGGAGACCCAGTACTTC.

As DNA, the CDR3 is TGTGCCATCAGCCGAGACGGAGAAAAGTACAATGAGCAGTTCTTC. Translating gives CAISRDGEKYNEQFF. J is TRBJ2-1 and V is TRBV10-3; D unresolved. Germline V gene sequence: CDR1 ENHRY, CDR2 SYGVKD. The CDR3 loop spans 15 amino acids. V dropped 6 bases and J dropped 4 bases, with 16 bases sitting between them.

The chain carries TRBV4-3 and TRBJ2-3, with D hard to call. Trimming stripped 0 bases from V and 1 base from J, with 14 bases between. The CDR3 totals 17 residues. Germline V gene data show CDR1 as LGHNA and CDR2 as YSLEER. The CDR3 sequence is CASSQDPLQGGTDTQYF. The CDR3 DNA reads as TGCGCCAGCAGCCAAGATCCCCTACAAGGAGGCACAGATACGCAGTATTTT.

As for this clonotype: Because the CDR3 is missing its conserved closing phenylalanine or tryptophan, this is likely a read error. This CDR3 reads CASSYAAAGGFYNEQFL. The CDR3 nucleotides read TGTGCCAGCAGTTACGCCGCGGCGGGAGGTTTCTACAATGAGCAGTTCTTG. V and J are TRBV6-5 and TRBJ2-1, with TRBD2 identical over 8 bases. Germline CDR1 is MNHEY and CDR2 is SVGAGI. CDR3 length: 17 amino acids. V shed 2 bases, J shed 3 bases, and the junction held 9 bases outside the gene matches.

This chain connects TRBV10-3 to TRBJ2-3; 9 nucleotides line up with TRBD2. Germline V gives CDR1 ENHRY, CDR2 SYGVKD. Unmatched junction bases numbered 0, after V lost 4 bases and J lost 1 base. The CDR3 loop spans 14 amino acids. The CDR3 nucleotides read TGTGCCATCAGTGGCGGGGGGGGCACAGATACGCAGTATTTT. Protein product: CAISGGGGTDTQYF.

Many counts were recorded for this clonotype. The chain joins TRBV28 to TRBJ2-1; 9 bases fit TRBD2. V lost 1 base, J lost 8 bases, and 6 bases stayed unmatched. The CDR3 contains 15 residues. The V gene's germline CDR1 is MDHEN and CDR2 SYDVKM. The CDR3 nucleotides read TGTGCCAGCAGTTTATCACAGCGGGAGGTCGATGAGCAGTTCTTC. Its translation: CASSLSQREVDEQFF.

The table lists this clonotype with a few counts. This sequence joins TRBV5-1 and TRBJ2-5; 7 bases are a match to TRBD2. Germline V gene data show CDR1 as SGHRS and CDR2 as YFSETQ. The CDR3 length is 13 residues. V lost 4 bases and J lost 5; bases outside the gene matches: 5. CDR3 bases: TGCGCCAGCAGCCACGGCGGGGGTGAGACCCAGTACTTC. It translates to CASSHGGGETQYF.

A few counts support this clonotype. The chain carries TRBV7-3 and TRBJ2-1; D call uncertain. The length of the CDR3 is 15 residues. V lost 0 bases and J lost 2, with 8 bases in between. Looked up from germline, CDR1 is SGHTA and CDR2 is FQGTGA. Written as DNA, the CDR3 is TGTGCCAGCAGCTTAACTGGCGACCCCTACAATGAGCAGTTCTTC. Protein product: CASSLTGDPYNEQFF. The whole variable domain, remainder taken from reference TRBV7-3 and TRBJ2-1, is GAGVSQTPSNKVTEKGKYVELRCDPISGHTALYWYRQSLGQGPEFLIYFQGTGAADDSGLPNDRFFAVRPEGSVSTLKIQRTERGDSAVYLCASSLTGDPYNEQFFGPGTRLTVL.

This clonotype came up a few times. The chain combines TRBV7-9 with TRBJ1-4; the D is unclear. Germline V gene lookup returns CDR1 SEHNR and CDR2 FQNEAQ (reference sequence). Trimming took 1 base from V and 0 from J, leaving 9 bases between them. The CDR3 is made up of 16 amino acids. The CDR3 DNA is TGTGCCAGCAGCTTAGTGTTGCTCGCAACTAATGAAAAACTGTTTTTT. It translates to CASSLVLLATNEKLFF.

This clonotype has only a few counts. The chain links TRBV7-2 to TRBJ2-7; D is perhaps TRBD1 (5 bases). The germline V gene encodes CDR1 SGHTA and CDR2 FQGNSA. This CDR3 has 14 residues. Trimming removed 0 bases from V and 9 bases from J, with 15 bases in between. CDR3 sequence: CASSLAQGQPGQYF. Written as DNA, the CDR3 is TGTGCCAGCAGCTTAGCGCAAGGACAACCGGGGCAGTACTTC.

This clonotype was found a few times. This rearrangement joins TRBV12-3 or TRBV12-4 to TRBJ2-5; D tentatively fits TRBD1 or TRBD2 (7 bases each). The V end lost 6 bases, the J end lost 1 base, and 15 bases lay between the germline ends. The CDR3 runs to 15 residues. The chain's CDR3 is CASSPGGGGQETQYF. The CDR3 nucleotides are TGTGCCAGCAGCCCAGGGGGAGGGGGCCAAGAGACCCAGTACTTC.

The J gene is TRBJ2-7, the V gene TRBV20-1; 7 positions match TRBD1. The CDR3 has 14 residues. The junction had 11 bases not matched to a gene; V was cut back by 6 bases and J by 3 bases. Germline V gives CDR1 DFQATT, CDR2 SNEGSKA (reference sequence). CDR3 protein: CSAPVPRGSYEQYF. CDR3 nucleotides: TGCAGTGCCCCTGTCCCCAGGGGGAGCTACGAGCAGTACTTC.

V is TRBV20-1 and J is TRBJ1-5; a possible D gene is TRBD1 (6 bases). Germline CDR1 and CDR2: DFQATT and SNEGSKA (reference sequence). The CDR3 totals 12 residues. Trimming took 5 bases from V and 8 from J, leaving 13 bases between them. In DNA, the CDR3 is TGCAGTGCTGGGGGGGGGCGGGAGCCCCAGCATTTT. This translates into CSAGGGREPQHF.

This clonotype was seen a handful of times. As DNA, the CDR3 is TGCAGTGCTAGAGACGCGGGGAGGCCTGACAATGAGCAGTTCTTC. Encoded protein: CSARDAGRPDNEQFF. The chain links TRBV20-1 to TRBJ2-1, with D perhaps TRBD2 (6 bases). The CDR3 loop spans 15 amino acids. The germline V gene encodes CDR1 DFQATT and CDR2 SNEGSKA (reference sequence). V lost 0 bases, J lost 5 bases, and 14 bases lay in between.

The CDR3 bases are TGTGCCAGCACCCCCGGTTTTAAGCTGCTCACAGATACGCAGTATTTT. Amino acid sequence: CASTPGFKLLTDTQYF. This chain connects TRBV2 to TRBJ2-3, with D unresolved. V gave up 7 bases and J gave up 2 bases, with 19 bases separating them. The CDR3 runs 16 residues. Germline assignment: CDR1 SNHLY and CDR2 FYNNEI.

This clonotype was counted a few times. The chain is built from TRBV5-1 and TRBJ1-1, with 7 bases lining up with TRBD1. After removal of 2 bases from V and 6 bases from J, the junction contained 10 bases not matched to a gene. The CDR3 loop spans 15 amino acids. The germline gives CDR1 SGHRS, CDR2 YFSETQ. The CDR3 reads CASSFTGDVVAEAFF. The CDR3 DNA reads TGCGCCAGCAGCTTCACAGGGGACGTAGTCGCTGAAGCTTTCTTT.

This clonotype occurred a few times. The chain couples TRBV7-2 to TRBJ2-5; D may correspond to TRBD1 or TRBD2 (6 bases each). The CDR3 contains 15 residues. The V end lost 4 bases, the J end lost 5 bases, and 17 bases lay between the germline ends. In germline, CDR1 is SGHTA, CDR2 FQGNSA. In nucleotides, the CDR3 is TGTGCCAGCAGCTGGGGGCCTCGCGGAGGGGAGACCCAGTACTTC. This translates into CASSWGPRGGETQYF.

This clonotype was recorded a few times. V and J are TRBV28 and TRBJ2-3, with D possibly being TRBD1 or TRBD2 (6 bases each). There are 16 residues in the CDR3. The germline V gene has CDR1 MDHEN and CDR2 SYDVKM. Trimming pared 3 bases from V and 6 bases from J, leaving 19 bases between. CDR3 nucleotides: TGTGCCAGCAGTTTCTCGGGGGCTGGCCGTTGGGATACGCAGTATTTT. It translates to CASSFSGAGRWDTQYF.

This clonotype was detected only a few times. The chain is built from TRBV5-1 and TRBJ2-2, with D possibly TRBD1 on 6 matching bases. Germline V gene sequence: CDR1 SGHRS, CDR2 YFSETQ. The V end was cut by 0 bases, the J end by 6 bases, with 15 bases between. The CDR3 length is 16 residues. Here the CDR3 DNA reads TGCGCCAGCAGCTTGGTTTCGGACAGCCGGGCCGGGGAGCTGTTTTTT. This translates into CASSLVSDSRAGELFF.

The J gene is TRBJ2-3, the V gene TRBV6-2 or TRBV6-3; TRBD2 aligns across 10 bases. CDR1 and CDR2 (germline): MNHEY, SVGEGT. Trimming took 2 bases from V and 11 from J; bases not matched to a gene: 7. The CDR3 covers 14 residues. The CDR3 region has the DNA TGTGCCAGCAGTTACAGCGCTAGCGGGAGTATGCAGTATTTT. This sequence encodes CASSYSASGSMQYF.

V gene TRBV7-9 combines with J gene TRBJ2-1, with D hard to call. The CDR3 is made up of 13 amino acids. Trimming left V 6 bases short and J 2 bases short, with 8 bases between. CDR1 and CDR2 from the germline V gene are SEHNR and FQNEAQ (reference sequence). The CDR3: CASSPWTYNEQFF. DNA of the CDR3: TGTGCCAGCAGTCCTTGGACCTACAATGAGCAGTTCTTC.

This rearrangement joins TRBV20-1 to TRBJ2-3; no firm D call. The CDR3 loop spans 15 amino acids. The germline CDR1 and CDR2 sequences are DFQATT and SNEGSKA (reference sequence). Trimming stripped 6 bases from V and 1 base from J, with 17 bases between. CDR3 nucleotides: TGCAGTGCCCTACCCCCCGACAAACGCACAGATACGCAGTATTTT. Translation gives CSALPPDKRTDTQYF.

This clonotype was picked up a small number of times. The DNA of the CDR3 is TGTGCCAGCAGCTTAGTTATCCCGGTACAGGGAAGGAGGGCCTACGAGCAGTACTTC. The encoded protein is CASSLVIPVQGRRAYEQYF. The J gene is TRBJ2-7, the V gene TRBV11-2; D possibly uses TRBD1 or TRBD2 (6 bases each). The CDR3 contains 19 residues. Germline V CDR1 and CDR2: SGHAT, FQNNGV. V was clipped by 1 base and J by 2 bases, with 24 bases between them. Drawing the rest from reference TRBV11-2 and TRBJ2-7, the complete variable domain is EAGVAQSPRYKIIEKRQSVAFWCNPISGHATLYWYQQILGQGPKLLIQFQNNGVVDDSQLPKDRFSAERLKGVDSTLKIQPAKLEDSAVYLCASSLVIPVQGRRAYEQYFGPGTRLTVT.